This TCR beta chain was sequenced in a study of identical twins. Notes on the study in general: Fewer insertions marked abundant cord blood beta clonotypes; young adult naive trended weakly, memory not at all. Zero-insertion analyses could be partly confounded by invariant MAIT and iNKT cells.

This clonotype was recorded a few times. Its target is unknown. TCRdb fed the 5' RACE reads into MiXCR, producing one record per CDR3 protein. Of 700,000 or so distinct CDR3 sequences listed, more than 6.5% are singletons. Looked up from germline, CDR1 is SGDLS and CDR2 is YYNGEE. Trimming removed 3 bases at V and 6 bases at J, with 12 bases between. CDR3 length: 14 residues. This sample was shared with a second study, whose subject was yellow fever vaccine responses in identical twins. That source notes: Each twin's T cell response to the vaccine was reported to look partly convergent and partly personalized.

This sequence originates from a young woman in good health. Sequencing was carried out using PBMCs. The V gene is TRBV9, the J gene TRBJ2-2; D uncertain. The CDR3: CASSAELAAGELFF. The CDR3 DNA reads TGTGCCAGCAGCGCCGAATTAGCCGCCGGGGAGCTGTTTTTT.